This T cell receptor beta chain appears in the sequencing data of a study of early T cells in non-severe SARS-CoV-2 infection. V dropped 4 bases and J dropped 1; count of bases not matched to a gene: 0. This CDR3 has 13 amino acids. MiXCR was run by TCRdb on the 5' RACE reads, yielding one entry per CDR3 protein. This table has about 42,000 distinct CDR3 sequences, roughly 7.1% appearing once. Sequencing used whole blood. This receptor was obtained from an adult who was a healthcare worker with PCR-confirmed SARS-CoV-2 infection or an uninfected control (not recorded which). The chain recombines TRBV12-3 or TRBV12-4 with TRBJ1-1; TRBD1 aligns across 7 bases. CDR3 residues: CASSYRGNTEAFF. CDR3 coding DNA: TGTGCCAGCAGTTACAGGGGGAACACTGAAGCTTTCTTT.